The following is a T cell receptor beta chain sequence with its context. 13 Jbeta primers and 60 Vbeta primers were used for the PCR. Profiling relied on immunoSEQ multiplex PCR, and the TCRdb table lists in-frame clones only, not all of them. This table lists 200,000 to 250,000 clones. The source of the sample is a study of cytomegalovirus exposure and HLA in healthy donors. For the study at large: Around 200 million T cells yielded about 120 million unique TCR beta sequences, as an earlier analysis found.

Germline values: CDR1 SGHRS, CDR2 YFSETQ. The CDR3 length is 15 residues. Trimming stripped 0 bases from V and 2 bases from J, with 10 bases between. This rearrangement joins TRBV5-1 to TRBJ2-3, with D uncertain. Sequences were obtained from PBMCs. This TCR derives from a woman in her 30s in good health and CMV-seropositive. The CDR3 loop is CASSLGLSYTDTQYF. The DNA of the CDR3 is TGCGCCAGCAGCTTGGGGTTGAGCTACACAGATACGCAGTATTTT.